These T cell receptor beta chains were read from a single sample in a study of T cells after posttransplantation cyclophosphamide. Using immunoSEQ multiplex PCR, the repertoire was profiled, and TCRdb retains in-frame clones only, with some absent. Of tens of thousands of clones detected, around 93% appear once; the ten largest clones hold about 3%. Sequenced: PBMCs. These receptors were taken from a woman between 25 and 40 years old in good health and a related stem cell transplant donor. CDR3s leave out the opening cysteine and the closing phenylalanine or tryptophan. D genes are given only for firm matches.

>TRBV7-8|NA
ASSPDGRNYGYT
>TRBV19|NA
ASSIHPLFPRQKPYQPQH
>TRBV7-9|NA
ASSPVGDVGAF
>TRBV7-6|NA
ASSLVGQRPETQY
>TRBV6-5|NA
ASSYDLGYNSPLH
>TRBV6-1|NA
ASSESGGSTEAF
>TRBV4-3|NA
ASSQNPHAGNTIY
>TRBV10-3|TRBD2
AISEWGGEGTQY
>TRBV6-4|TRBD2
ASSATSGSTDTQY
>TRBV19|NA
ASSRRRTGASGEPNEQY
>TRBV4-2|NA
ASSQVSGGYPSNYGYT
>TRBV6-5|TRBD1
ASTGTGSNTEAF
>TRBV5-6|NA
ASSPGSNYGYT
>TRBV9|TRBD2
ASSLAGGTDTQY
>TRBV5-4|NA
ASRLGGRNTEAF
>TRBV12-5|TRBD2
ASGLVLGSGGGTFRNEQF
>TRBV5-5|NA
ASSRDGNQPQH
>TRBV9|NA
ASSVDLGVGGYT
>TRBV7-9|TRBD2
ASSNGLAREQY
>TRBV7-6|TRBD2
ASSFSSGGVLYNEQF
>TRBV5-4|TRBD1
ASRPPGTGMNTEAF